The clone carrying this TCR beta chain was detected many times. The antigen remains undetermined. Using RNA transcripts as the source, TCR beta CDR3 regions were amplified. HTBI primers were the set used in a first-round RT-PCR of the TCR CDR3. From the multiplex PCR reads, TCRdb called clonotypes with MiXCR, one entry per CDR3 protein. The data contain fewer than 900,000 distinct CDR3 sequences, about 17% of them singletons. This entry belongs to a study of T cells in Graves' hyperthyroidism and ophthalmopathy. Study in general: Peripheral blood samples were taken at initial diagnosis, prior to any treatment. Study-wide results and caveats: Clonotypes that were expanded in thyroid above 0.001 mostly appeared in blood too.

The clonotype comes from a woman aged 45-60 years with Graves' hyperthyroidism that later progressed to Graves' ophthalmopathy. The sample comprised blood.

In DNA form, the CDR3 reads TGCGCCAGCAGCTTACACCTAGCGGGGGGAACCCCAGATACGCAGTATTTT. As protein: CASSLHLAGGTPDTQYF. The V gene is TRBV5-1, the J gene TRBJ2-3; 11 nucleotides align to TRBD2. Trimming removed 2 bases from V and 4 bases from J; junction bases left unmatched: 9. The CDR3 runs 17 residues. The V gene's germline CDR1 is SGHRS and CDR2 YFSETQ.